The source of this T cell receptor (beta chain) is a study of CD8 T cells in ankylosing spondylitis. General study points: Ankylosing spondylitis blood appeared to be characterized by a TCR beta motif of about 8 highly homologous variants. Prior literature has documented some motif variants in synovial fluid and blood from reactive arthritis.

Turning to this clonotype: No antigen is known for it.

TCRdb reanalysed the 5' RACE reads using MiXCR and keeps one entry per CDR3 protein. This sample has 350,000 to 400,000 distinct CDR3 sequences; 20% occur once, and the top ten carry around 14%. The germline V gene has CDR1 DFQATT and CDR2 SNEGSKA (reference sequence). V was clipped by 6 bases and J by 6 bases, with 15 bases between them. This CDR3 is 12 amino acids long. The sequence derives from a male donor with ankylosing spondylitis or in good health (not recorded which). The chain joins TRBV20-1 to TRBJ2-7; weak D call: TRBD1 (5 bases). Sequencing was carried out using blood, either unsorted or a sorted T cell fraction (not recorded which). The CDR3 nucleotides are TGCAGTGCCCGCAGGGTCGGGTTCGAGCAGTACTTC. Protein product: CSARRVGFEQYF.